A single sample gave rise to the 3 T cell receptor beta chains below, sequenced in a study of blood T cells in healthy people across ages. It was with a sample-barcoded 5' primer and a J-beta primer mix that a second PCR of roughly 7 to 12 cycles was run. TCRdb reprocessed the 5' RACE reads via MiXCR and lists one record per CDR3 protein. Of 500,000 to 650,000 distinct CDR3 sequences in the sample, over 25% are singletons; the top ten hold roughly 3.5%. The sample was also linked to a second study, of T cells of mothers and their children.

Sequenced input: blood. The receptors come from a boy between 2 and 10 years old in good health.

With respect to this clonotype: A clone one base away is much larger, so this may be a read error. V usage is TRBV20-1 and J usage is TRBJ2-7; perhaps D is TRBD1 or TRBD2 (6 bases each). CDR1 is DFQATT, CDR2 SNEGSKA, per germline (reference sequence). V dropped 0 bases and J dropped 5 bases, with 11 bases sitting between them. The CDR3 contains 13 residues. The CDR3 bases are TGCAGTGCTAGAGAGAGGGGGGACCACGAGCAGTACTTC. This sequence encodes CSARERGDHEQYF.

This clonotype was seen just once. The rearrangement joins TRBV7-3 to TRBJ2-1; the match to TRBD2 covers 7 bases. Germline assignment: CDR1 SGHTA and CDR2 FQGTGA. The CDR3 runs to 16 residues. V shed 5 bases, J shed 15 bases, and the junction held 22 bases outside the gene matches. Here the CDR3 reads CASSPTSESAYNGRFF. CDR3 DNA sequence: TGTGCCAGCAGCCCCACTAGCGAGTCAGCGTACAATGGGCGGTTCTTC.

This clonotype has only a few counts. The gene calls are TRBV2 and TRBJ2-2, with D possibly matching TRBD2 (5 bases). Germline V gene lookup returns CDR1 SNHLY and CDR2 FYNNEI. The length of the CDR3 is 13 residues. V was clipped by 8 bases and J by 4 bases, with 11 bases between them. As DNA, the CDR3 is TGTGCCAGCCAGGACGGACTCACCGGGGAGCTGTTTTTT. This sequence encodes CASQDGLTGELFF.